The rows below give T cell receptor beta chains drawn from one sample of a study of OX40 agonist ivuxolimab in advanced cancers. Sequencing was performed with immunoSEQ multiplex PCR; in TCRdb, only in-frame clones are kept and a portion is missing. The sample carries about 79,000 clones, 94% recorded once. The material sequenced was CD4+ or CD8+ T cells sorted from blood, taken in a trial of the OX40 agonist ivuxolimab. The receptors here all came from an adult with an advanced solid tumor such as melanoma, head and neck, liver or kidney cancer. Each CDR3 is given with its conserved first and last residue. Fields, in order: J gene, clone size, V gene, D gene, CDR3 DNA, CDR3 protein. A D gene is named only where the DNA matches it firmly. Clone size, where shown, is once, few, many, or a class for clones that have expanded.

>TRBJ2-7|NA|TRBV10-3|TRBD2
TGTGCCATCAGTGAGTCGGAAGCGGGGGGGTCCTACGAGCAGTACTTC
CAISESEAGGSYEQYF
>TRBJ2-7|NA|TRBV30|NA
TGTGCCTGGAGCGTGGGGGCCTACGAGCAGTACTTC
CAWSVGAYEQYF
>TRBJ2-5|NA|TRBV7-2|NA
TGTGCCAGCAGCTGGGGATCGGGGGAAGAGACCCAGTACTTC
CASSWGSGEETQYF
>TRBJ2-1|NA|TRBV15|NA
TGTGCCACCAGCAGAGATACCAATGAGCAGTTCTTC
CATSRDTNEQFF
>TRBJ2-1|NA|TRBV5-6|NA
TGTGCCAGCAGCGAAGTGATTAGACAGTTCAATGAGCAGTTCTTC
CASSEVIRQFNEQFF
>TRBJ2-7|NA|TRBV29-1|NA
TGCAGCGTTGAAGATGGGGACACGGACTACGAGCAGTACTTC
CSVEDGDTDYEQYF
>TRBJ2-3|NA|TRBV28|NA
TGTGCCAGCAGCCCGAGACTAGGCAGCACAGATACGCAGTATTTT
CASSPRLGSTDTQYF
>TRBJ2-1|once|TRBV2|TRBD2
TGTGCCAGCAGACCGCGAGAGCGGGGGGCCTACAATGAGCAGTTCTTC
CASRPRERGAYNEQFF
>TRBJ2-5|NA|TRBV9|TRBD2
TGTGCCAGCAGCGTAGCTACGGGACTAGCGGGGTTTGAGACCCAGTACTTC
CASSVATGLAGFETQYF
>TRBJ1-2|NA|TRBV7-9|TRBD1
TGTGCCAGCAGTCTAAACAGGGGCCCCATCGAAGGCTACACCTTC
CASSLNRGPIEGYTF
>TRBJ2-1|NA|TRBV9|NA
TGTGCCAGCAGCCCAGGGAATGAGCAGTTCTTC
CASSPGNEQFF
>TRBJ2-1|NA|TRBV7-6|TRBD1
TGTGCCAGCAGCCTTGGGTGGACAGGGCGTAACAATGAGCAGTTCTTC
CASSLGWTGRNNEQFF
>TRBJ2-7|NA|TRBV4-2|NA
TGTGCCAGCAGCCTGGGGGGGTCAGGGGGCGCGTACGAGCAGTACTTC
CASSLGGSGGAYEQYF
>TRBJ1-2|NA|TRBV5-4|TRBD1
TGTGCCAGCAGCGCCTTATCTATAGGGACAGTCTATGGCTACACCTTC
CASSALSIGTVYGYTF
>TRBJ2-6|NA|TRBV5-1|NA
TGCGCCAGCGGGTGGCCATCGGTTCACAAGTCGGGCCAACGTCTGACTTTC
CASGWPSVHKSGQRLTF
>TRBJ2-1|NA|TRBV7-9|NA
TGTGCCAGCACCGGGGCGGGGAGTATAGATGAGCAGTTCTTC
CASTGAGSIDEQFF
>TRBJ1-6|NA|TRBV28|TRBD1
TGTGCCAGCAGTATACACAGGGGCGGCGATTCACCCCTCCACTTT
CASSIHRGGDSPLHF
>TRBJ2-2|once|TRBV5-5|NA
TGTGCCAGCAGCACTCGGAGGGCCGGGGAGCTGTTTTTT
CASSTRRAGELFF
>TRBJ2-2|NA|TRBV6-6|NA
TGTGCCAGCGCTGGCTCTTTGGGGGCCGGGGAGCTGTTTTTT
CASAGSLGAGELFF
>TRBJ2-7|NA|TRBV27|TRBD1
TGTGCCAGCAGTTTGCCGGGACAGGACTCCTACGAGCAGTACTTC
CASSLPGQDSYEQYF
>TRBJ1-1|NA|TRBV5-8|TRBD1
TGTGCCAGCACCATACCGGGGGTAGGACAGGACACTGAAGCTTTCTTT
CASTIPGVGQDTEAFF
>TRBJ1-2|NA|TRBV10-3|NA
TGTGCCATCAGTGAGTCGGGCAGTACGGGCTACACCTTC
CAISESGSTGYTF
>TRBJ2-4|NA|TRBV27|NA
TGTGCCAGCAGTTCCACAGAAAACATTCAGTACTTC
CASSSTENIQYF
>TRBJ1-6|NA|TRBV12-5|TRBD1
TGTGCTAGTGGTCCCCCGGCTCGGGACAGGGCACCCTATAATTCACCCCTCCACTTT
CASGPPARDRAPYNSPLHF
>TRBJ1-2|NA|TRBV19|TRBD1
TGTGCCAGTAGTATTGAGGGGGCGCAGGGCTACACCTTC
CASSIEGAQGYTF
>TRBJ1-1|NA|TRBV9|NA
TGTGCCAGCAGCGTAGCAGCCGAAGCTAACACTGAAGCTTTCTTT
CASSVAAEANTEAFF
>TRBJ2-3|NA|TRBV5-4|NA
TGTGCCAGCAGCTTGGCCCCAAGGGGGGCCCTTAGCACAGATACGCAGTATTTT
CASSLAPRGALSTDTQYF
>TRBJ2-5|NA|TRBV27|NA
TGTGCCAGCAGTTACCAGGGTGGGGAGACCCAGTACTTC
CASSYQGGETQYF
>TRBJ1-1|NA|TRBV4-2|NA
TGTGCCAGCAGCCAGCTCAAGAACACTGAAGCTTTCTTT
CASSQLKNTEAFF
>TRBJ2-5|NA|TRBV5-6|NA
TGTGCCAGCAGCTGGGGGACCGCAGAGTACCAAGAGACCCAGTACTTC
CASSWGTAEYQETQYF
>TRBJ2-7|NA|TRBV19|NA
TGTGCCAGTAGTATATGGGCAGGAGATTCCTACGAGCAGTACTTC
CASSIWAGDSYEQYF
>TRBJ2-2|NA|TRBV19|NA
TGTGCCAGTAGGGCCGGGGAGCTGTTTTTT
CASRAGELFF
>TRBJ2-5|NA|TRBV19|NA
TGTGCCAGTAGCCCGAACCTCAGTGCTGAGACCCAGTACTTC
CASSPNLSAETQYF
>TRBJ2-1|NA|TRBV7-9|NA
TGTGCCAGCAGCAAGGGGTTGGGTTCCTACAATGAGCAGTTCTTC
CASSKGLGSYNEQFF
>TRBJ1-3|NA|TRBV21-1|NA
TGTGCCAGCAGCAGCTCGGGGGGCTCTGGAAACACCATATATTTT
CASSSSGGSGNTIYF
>TRBJ2-1|NA|TRBV4-2|NA
TGTGCCAGCAGCCAAGGAGTGAATGAGCAGTTCTTC
CASSQGVNEQFF
>TRBJ2-7|NA|TRBV29-1|NA
TGCAGCGTTGGCTCTCTTAGCGGAGGATCGTACGAGCAGTACTTC
CSVGSLSGGSYEQYF
>TRBJ2-5|NA|TRBV7-9|TRBD2
TGTGCCAGCAGCTCGGGACTAGCTGGGCGAGAGACCCAGTACTTC
CASSSGLAGRETQYF
>TRBJ2-1|NA|TRBV7-3|NA
TGTGCCAGCAGCACTGACTCAATTGTCCATGAGCAGTTCTTC
CASSTDSIVHEQFF
>TRBJ1-5|NA|TRBV30|NA
TGTGCCTGGAGCCCCGGGGGGGCGGGGCAGCCCCAGCATTTT
CAWSPGGAGQPQHF
>TRBJ1-5|once|TRBV19|TRBD1
TGTGCCAGTAGTATGGTAGGGGGCGCTTTAAATCAGCCCCAGCATTTT
CASSMVGGALNQPQHF
>TRBJ1-2|NA|TRBV19|NA
TGTGCCAGTAGTATCTCGGGGGACTATGGCTACACCTTC
CASSISGDYGYTF
>TRBJ2-7|NA|TRBV4-1|NA
TGCGCCAGCAGCATTCGGGACGGAGACTACGAGCAGTACTTC
CASSIRDGDYEQYF
>TRBJ2-7|NA|TRBV2|NA
TGTGCCAGCAGTGAAGGGGCCTCCTACGAGCAGTACTTC
CASSEGASYEQYF
>TRBJ2-2|NA|TRBV5-6|NA
TGTGCCAGCAGCTTCTCCGGGGAGCTGTTTTTT
CASSFSGELFF
>TRBJ2-2|NA|TRBV9|NA
TGTGCCAGCAGCGTATGGACCGCGAATAACACCGGGGAGCTGTTTTTT
CASSVWTANNTGELFF